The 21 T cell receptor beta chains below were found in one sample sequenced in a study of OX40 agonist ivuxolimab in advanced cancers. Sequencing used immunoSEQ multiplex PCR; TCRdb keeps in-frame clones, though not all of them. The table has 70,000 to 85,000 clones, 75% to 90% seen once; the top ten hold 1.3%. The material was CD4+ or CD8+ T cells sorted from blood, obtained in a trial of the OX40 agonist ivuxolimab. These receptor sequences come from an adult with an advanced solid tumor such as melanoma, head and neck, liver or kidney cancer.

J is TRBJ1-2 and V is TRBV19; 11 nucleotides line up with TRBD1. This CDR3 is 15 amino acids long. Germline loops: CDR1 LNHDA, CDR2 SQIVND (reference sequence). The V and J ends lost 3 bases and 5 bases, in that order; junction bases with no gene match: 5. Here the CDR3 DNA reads TGTGCCAGTAGTATCAAGGGACAGGGGGGATATGGCTACACCTTC. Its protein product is CASSIKGQGGYGYTF. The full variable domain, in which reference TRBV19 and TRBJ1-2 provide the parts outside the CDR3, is DGGITQSPKYLFRKEGQNVTLSCEQNLNHDAMYWYRQDPGQGLRLIYYSQIVNDFQKGDIAEGYSVSREKKESFPLTVTSAQKNPTAFYLCASSIKGQGGYGYTFGSGTRLTVV.

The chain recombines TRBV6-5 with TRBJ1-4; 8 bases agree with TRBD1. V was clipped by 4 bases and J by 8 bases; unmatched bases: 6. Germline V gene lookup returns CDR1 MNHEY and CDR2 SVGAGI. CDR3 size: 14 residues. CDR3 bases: TGTGCCAGCAGTTTAACGGGACAGGACGAAAAACTGTTTTTT. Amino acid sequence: CASSLTGQDEKLFF.

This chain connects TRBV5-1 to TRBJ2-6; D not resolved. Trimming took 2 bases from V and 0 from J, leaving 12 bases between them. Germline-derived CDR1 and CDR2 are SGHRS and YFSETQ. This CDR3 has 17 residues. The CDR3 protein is CASSFRTSSSGANVLTF. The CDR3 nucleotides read TGCGCCAGCAGCTTCAGGACGTCGAGCTCTGGGGCCAACGTCCTGACTTTC.

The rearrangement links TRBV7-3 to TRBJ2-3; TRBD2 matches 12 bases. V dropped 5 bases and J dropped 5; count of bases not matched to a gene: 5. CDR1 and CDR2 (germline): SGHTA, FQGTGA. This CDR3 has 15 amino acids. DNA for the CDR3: TGTGCCAGCAGCCCGACGGGACTAGCGGGAGATACGCAGTATTTT. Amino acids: CASSPTGLAGDTQYF.

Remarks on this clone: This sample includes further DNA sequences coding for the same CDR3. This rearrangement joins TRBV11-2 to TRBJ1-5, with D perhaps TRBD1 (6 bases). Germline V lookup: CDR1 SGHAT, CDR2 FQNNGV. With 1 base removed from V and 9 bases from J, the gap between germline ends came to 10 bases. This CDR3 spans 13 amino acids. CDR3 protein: CASSLGGGGPQHF. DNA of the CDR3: TGTGCCAGCAGCTTAGGAGGGGGGGGGCCCCAGCATTTT.

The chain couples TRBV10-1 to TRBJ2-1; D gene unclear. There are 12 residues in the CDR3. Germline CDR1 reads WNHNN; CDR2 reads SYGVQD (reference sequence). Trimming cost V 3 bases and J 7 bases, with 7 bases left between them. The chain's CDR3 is CASSDRRNEQFF. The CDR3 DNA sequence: TGCGCCAGCAGTGACCGACGTAATGAGCAGTTCTTC.

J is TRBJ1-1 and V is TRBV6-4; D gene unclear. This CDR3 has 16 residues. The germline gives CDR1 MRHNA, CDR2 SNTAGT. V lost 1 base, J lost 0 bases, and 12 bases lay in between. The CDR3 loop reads CASSDYIRLVNTEAFF. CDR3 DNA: TGTGCCAGCAGTGACTATATTAGATTGGTGAACACTGAAGCTTTCTTT.

CDR3 region: CASSLDSPTGTRTEAFF. The CDR3 nucleotides read TGTGCCAGCAGCTTAGATAGCCCCACAGGGACCCGCACTGAAGCTTTCTTT. The chain recombines TRBV11-2 with TRBJ1-1; tentatively, D is TRBD1 (6 bases). Trimming cost V 0 bases and J 4 bases, with 18 bases left between them. CDR1 SGHAT and CDR2 FQNNGV come from the germline V gene. This CDR3 spans 17 amino acids.

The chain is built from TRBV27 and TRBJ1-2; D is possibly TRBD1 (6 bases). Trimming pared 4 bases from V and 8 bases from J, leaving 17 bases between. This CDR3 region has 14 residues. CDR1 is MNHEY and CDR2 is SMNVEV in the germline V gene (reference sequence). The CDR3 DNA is TGTGCCAGCAGTTCCACAGGGTTCCTTGGAGGCTACACCTTC. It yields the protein CASSSTGFLGGYTF.

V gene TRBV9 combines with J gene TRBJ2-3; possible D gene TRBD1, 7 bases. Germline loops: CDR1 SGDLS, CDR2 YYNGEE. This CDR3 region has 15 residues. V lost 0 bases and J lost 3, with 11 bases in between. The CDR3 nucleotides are TGTGCCAGCAGCGTAGAGACAGGGAGGACAGATACGCAGTATTTT. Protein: CASSVETGRTDTQYF.

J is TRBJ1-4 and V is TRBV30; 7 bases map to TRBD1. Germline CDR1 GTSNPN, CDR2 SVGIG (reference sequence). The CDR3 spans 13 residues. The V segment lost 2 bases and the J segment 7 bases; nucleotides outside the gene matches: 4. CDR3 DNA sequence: TGTGCCTGGAGTTCAGGGGGTGGTGAAAAACTGTTTTTT. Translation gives CAWSSGGGEKLFF.

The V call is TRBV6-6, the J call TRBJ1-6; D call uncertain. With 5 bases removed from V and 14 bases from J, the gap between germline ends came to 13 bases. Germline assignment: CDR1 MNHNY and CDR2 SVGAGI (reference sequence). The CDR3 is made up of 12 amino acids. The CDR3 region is CASSPDPTSLHF. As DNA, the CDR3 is TGTGCCAGCAGTCCCGACCCTACGTCCCTCCACTTT.

CDR3 loop: CASSSQFTGGDGYTF. The CDR3 region has the DNA TGTGCCAGCAGTTCCCAATTTACAGGGGGCGATGGCTACACCTTC. The chain joins TRBV28 to TRBJ1-2, with 9 bases that match TRBD1. CDR3 size: 15 residues. Germline trimming cut 4 bases from V and 6 bases from J; bases unmatched to any gene: 9. The V gene's germline CDR1 is MDHEN and CDR2 SYDVKM.

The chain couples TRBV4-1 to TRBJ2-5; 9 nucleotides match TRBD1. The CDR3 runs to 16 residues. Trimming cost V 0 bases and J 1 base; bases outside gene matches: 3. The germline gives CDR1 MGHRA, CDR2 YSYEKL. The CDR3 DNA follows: TGCGCCAGCAGCCAAGAGAGGGACAGGGTCCAAGAGACCCAGTACTTC. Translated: CASSQERDRVQETQYF.

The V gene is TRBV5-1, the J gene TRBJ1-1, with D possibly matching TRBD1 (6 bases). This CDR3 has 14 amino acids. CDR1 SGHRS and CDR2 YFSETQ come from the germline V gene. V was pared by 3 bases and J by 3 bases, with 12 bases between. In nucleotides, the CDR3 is TGCGCCAGCAGCTCACAGGGTCGGGACACTGAAGCTTTCTTT. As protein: CASSSQGRDTEAFF. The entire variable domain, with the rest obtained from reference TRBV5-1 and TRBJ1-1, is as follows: KAGVTQTPRYLIKTRGQQVTLSCSPISGHRSVSWYQQTPGQGLQFLFEYFSETQRNKGNFPGRFSGRQFSNSRSEMNVSTLELGDSALYLCASSSQGRDTEAFFGQGTRLTVV.

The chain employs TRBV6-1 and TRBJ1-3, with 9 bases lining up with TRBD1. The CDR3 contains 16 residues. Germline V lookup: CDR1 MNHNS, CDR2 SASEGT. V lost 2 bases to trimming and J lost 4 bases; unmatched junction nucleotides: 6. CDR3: CASSEYDRGKGNTIYF. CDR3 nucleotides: TGTGCCAGCAGTGAATATGACAGGGGGAAAGGAAACACCATATATTTT.

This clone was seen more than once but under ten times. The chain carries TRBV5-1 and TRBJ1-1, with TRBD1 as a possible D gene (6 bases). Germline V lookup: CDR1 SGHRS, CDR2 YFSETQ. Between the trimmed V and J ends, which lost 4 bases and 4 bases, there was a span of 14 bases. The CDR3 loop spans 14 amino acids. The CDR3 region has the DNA TGCGCCAGCAGCCCATCGGACAGAGGCACTGAAGCTTTCTTT. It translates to CASSPSDRGTEAFF. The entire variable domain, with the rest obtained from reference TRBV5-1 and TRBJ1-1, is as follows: KAGVTQTPRYLIKTRGQQVTLSCSPISGHRSVSWYQQTPGQGLQFLFEYFSETQRNKGNFPGRFSGRQFSNSRSEMNVSTLELGDSALYLCASSPSDRGTEAFFGQGTRLTVV.

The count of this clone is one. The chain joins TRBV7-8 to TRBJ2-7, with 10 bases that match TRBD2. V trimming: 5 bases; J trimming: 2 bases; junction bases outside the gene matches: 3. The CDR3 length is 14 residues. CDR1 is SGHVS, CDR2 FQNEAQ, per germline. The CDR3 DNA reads TGTGCCAGCAGCGCAACTAGCGGGGCCTACGAGCAGTACTTC. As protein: CASSATSGAYEQYF.

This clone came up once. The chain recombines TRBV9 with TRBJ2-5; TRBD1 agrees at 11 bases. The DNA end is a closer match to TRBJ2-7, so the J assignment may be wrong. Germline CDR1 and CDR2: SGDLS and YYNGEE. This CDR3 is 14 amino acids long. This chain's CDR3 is CASSKDRGRDEQYF. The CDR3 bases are TGTGCCAGCAGCAAGGACAGGGGGCGCGACGAGCAGTACTTC.

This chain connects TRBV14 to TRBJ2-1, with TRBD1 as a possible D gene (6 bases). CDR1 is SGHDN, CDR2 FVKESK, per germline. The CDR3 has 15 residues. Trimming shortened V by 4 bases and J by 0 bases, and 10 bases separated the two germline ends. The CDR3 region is CASSRQASSYNEQFF. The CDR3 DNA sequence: TGTGCCAGCAGCCGACAGGCCAGCTCCTACAATGAGCAGTTCTTC.

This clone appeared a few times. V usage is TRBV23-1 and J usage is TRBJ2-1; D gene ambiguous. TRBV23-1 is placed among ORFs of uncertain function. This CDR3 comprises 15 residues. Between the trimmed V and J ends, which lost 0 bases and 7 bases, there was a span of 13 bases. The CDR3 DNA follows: TGCGCCAGCAGTCAATCTCTAGTCACCCGTAATGAGCAGTTCTTC. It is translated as CASSQSLVTRNEQFF.